This T cell receptor (beta chain) was recovered during a study of T cells in Graves' hyperthyroidism and ophthalmopathy. Regarding the study as a whole: For ophthalmopathy, model prediction preceded onset by a median roughly 6.2 months.

This clonotype was recorded many times. The target antigen is unknown. Germline V gene sequence: CDR1 SGHRS, CDR2 YFSETQ. With 4 bases removed from V and 2 bases from J, the gap between germline ends came to 13 bases. The CDR3 is 14 amino acids. Thyroid ultrasound and orbital computed tomography, with clinical symptoms and serum thyroxine and TRAb, informed diagnoses. It was RNA transcripts that yielded the amplified TCR beta CDR3 regions. Using the HTBI primer set, a first-round RT-PCR was run on the TCR CDR3. TCRdb reprocessed the multiplex PCR reads via MiXCR and lists one record per CDR3 protein. In the table there are 390,000 or so distinct CDR3 sequences, roughly 14% of which are singletons.

Sample: blood. V and J are TRBV5-1 and TRBJ2-7, with D unclear. This clonotype was obtained from a man in his late teens or twenties with Graves' ophthalmopathy. CDR3 loop: CASSPRGSAYEQYF. CDR3 DNA: TGCGCCAGCAGCCCTCGAGGTTCAGCCTACGAGCAGTACTTC.